This T cell receptor beta chain is drawn from a study of blood T cell repertoires in COVID-19. TCRdb's table, derived via immunoSEQ multiplex PCR, lists solely in-frame clones and lacks some. The repertoire consists of around 150,000 clones, with around nine tenths occurring once and the leading ten covering about 5%. The TCR sequence derives from a human donor in a cohort sampled during active COVID-19. Sample: peripheral blood.

CDR3 DNA sequence: TGTGCCAGCAGCGTAGATGGGCCCTCCTACGAGCAGTACTTC. Translating gives CASSVDGPSYEQYF. This chain uses TRBV9 with TRBJ2-7; D is uncertain. This CDR3 contains 14 residues. Germline CDR1 reads SGDLS; CDR2 reads YYNGEE. V was clipped by 0 bases and J by 0 bases, with 7 bases between them.